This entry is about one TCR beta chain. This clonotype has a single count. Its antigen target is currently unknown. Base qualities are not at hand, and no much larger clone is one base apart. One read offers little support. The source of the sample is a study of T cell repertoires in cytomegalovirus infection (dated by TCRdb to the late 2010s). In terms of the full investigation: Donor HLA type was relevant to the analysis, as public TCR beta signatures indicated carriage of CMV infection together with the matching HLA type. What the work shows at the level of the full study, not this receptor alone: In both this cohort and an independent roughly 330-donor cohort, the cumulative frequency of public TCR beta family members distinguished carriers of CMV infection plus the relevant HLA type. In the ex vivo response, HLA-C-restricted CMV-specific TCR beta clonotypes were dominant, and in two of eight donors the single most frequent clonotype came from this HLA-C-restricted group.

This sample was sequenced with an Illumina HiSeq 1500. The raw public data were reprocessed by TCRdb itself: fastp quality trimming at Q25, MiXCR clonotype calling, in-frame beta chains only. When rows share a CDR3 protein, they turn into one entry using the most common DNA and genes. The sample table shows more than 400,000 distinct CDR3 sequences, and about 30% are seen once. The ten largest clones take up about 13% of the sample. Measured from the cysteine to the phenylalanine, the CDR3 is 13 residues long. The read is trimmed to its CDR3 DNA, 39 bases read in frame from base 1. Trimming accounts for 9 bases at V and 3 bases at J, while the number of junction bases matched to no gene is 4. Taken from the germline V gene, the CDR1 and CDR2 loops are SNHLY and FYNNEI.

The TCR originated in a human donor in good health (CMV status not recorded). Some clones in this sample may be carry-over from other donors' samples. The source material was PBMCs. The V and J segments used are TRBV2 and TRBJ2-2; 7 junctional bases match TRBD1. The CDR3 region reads CARQGPDTGELFF. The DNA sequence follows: TGTGCCAGACAGGGGCCTGACACCGGGGAGCTGTTTTTT.